This TCR beta chain was recovered during a study of a mutant IDH1 vaccine in newly diagnosed glioma. Germline V lookup: CDR1 PRHDT, CDR2 FYEKMQ (reference sequence). With 0 bases removed from V and 4 bases from J, the gap between germline ends came to 9 bases. CDR3 length: 14 amino acids. Comment on this clone: Antigen unknown.

TCRdb's copy holds only in-frame clones and misses some; the assay was immunoSEQ multiplex PCR. The sample has about 25,000 clones; about three quarters are singletons. Documented time point: week 11, during vaccination. In the vaccine, a single dose held 300 ug of the mutant IDH1 20-mer peptide, along with topical imiquimod. Material: peripheral blood mononuclear cells (PBMCs), obtained from a glioma patient whose treatment included an IDH1 peptide vaccine. The sequence was obtained from a man aged 18 to 29 with glioma. Some clones in this sample may be carry-over from other donors' samples. V usage is TRBV13 and J usage is TRBJ1-2, with D hard to call. CDR3 DNA: TGTGCCAGCAGCTTAGGGGGCAGCCCCTATGGCTACACCTTC. It yields the protein CASSLGGSPYGYTF.